Below are 13 T cell receptor beta chains sequenced from a single sample in a study of OX40 agonist ivuxolimab in advanced cancers. Profiled with immunoSEQ multiplex PCR; TCRdb holds only in-frame clones, not every one. The sample includes 50,000 to 65,000 clones, roughly 85% of them seen just once. The material was CD4+ or CD8+ T cells sorted from blood, obtained in a trial of the OX40 agonist ivuxolimab. The receptor set was obtained from an adult with an advanced solid tumor such as melanoma, head and neck, liver or kidney cancer.

This chain connects TRBV5-4 to TRBJ1-4; D possibly corresponds to TRBD1 (6 bases). This CDR3 has 15 residues. V was clipped by 4 bases and J by 4 bases, with 14 bases between them. Germline CDR1 reads SGHNT; CDR2 reads YYREEE (reference sequence). In nucleotides, the CDR3 is TGTGCCAGCAGCCCCACGGGGGCGATTAATGAAAAACTGTTTTTT. As protein: CASSPTGAINEKLFF.

The chain links TRBV21-1 to TRBJ2-3; the table assigns TRBD2, which was not confirmed against the DNA. TRBV21-1 is a pseudogene segment. The CDR3 extends over 22 amino acids. Here the CDR3 reads CASSEVRGTSGRAHSSTDTQYF. The CDR3 region has the DNA TGTGCCAGCAGCGAGGTCAGGGGAACTAGCGGGAGGGCACACTCTAGCACAGATACGCAGTATTTT.

The chain recombines TRBV18 with TRBJ2-1; D unclear. V was shortened by 3 bases and J by 15 bases, with 21 bases between the two germline ends. The CDR3 extends over 14 amino acids. Looked up from germline, CDR1 is KGHSH and CDR2 is LQKENI. The CDR3 loop is CASSPTVAPHPLFF. For the CDR3, the DNA is TGTGCCAGCTCACCGACCGTGGCCCCTCATCCGCTGTTCTTC.

The chain carries TRBV5-6 and TRBJ2-7; D might be TRBD1 or TRBD2, each matching 6 bases. Trimming pared 2 bases from V and 5 bases from J, leaving 17 bases between. The length of the CDR3 is 15 residues. Germline V gene data show CDR1 as SGHDT and CDR2 as YYEEEE. The CDR3 protein is CASSFRGVRADEQYF. CDR3 DNA: TGTGCCAGCAGCTTTAGGGGGGTCAGGGCGGACGAGCAGTACTTC. Supplemented by reference TRBV5-6 and TRBJ2-7, the full variable domain reads DAGVTQSPTHLIKTRGQQVTLRCSPKSGHDTVSWYQQALGQGPQFIFQYYEEEERQRGNFPDRFSGHQFPNYSSELNVNALLLGDSALYLCASSFRGVRADEQYFGPGTRLTVT.

The J gene is TRBJ2-7, the V gene TRBV21-1. TRBV21-1 is a recognized pseudogene. CDR3 length equals 12 residues. CDR3 DNA: TGTGCCAGAGGGGGGACATTCTACGAGCAGTACTTC. Its translation is CARGGTFYEQYF.

The CDR3 region has the DNA TGTGCCACCAGCAGATTCCCCGATGGCCCTTACGAGCAGTACTTC. Translated: CATSRFPDGPYEQYF. The chain carries TRBV15 and TRBJ2-5, with D unclear. Judging by the DNA end, TRBJ2-7 fits better; the J call may be wrong. The CDR3 extends over 15 amino acids. Germline assignment: CDR1 LNHNV and CDR2 YYDKDF (reference sequence).

The chain recombines TRBV21-1 with TRBJ2-4; the table's TRBD2 call for D was not verified on the DNA. TRBV21-1 is reported as a pseudogene. The CDR3 consists of 18 residues. The chain's CDR3 is CASSTGLAAKLAKNIQYF. The CDR3 coding sequence is TGTGCCAGCAGCACGGGACTAGCAGCAAAGCTAGCCAAAAACATTCAGTACTTC.

The J gene is TRBJ2-3, the V gene TRBV5-1; D is unclear. Germline-derived CDR1 and CDR2 are SGHRS and YFSETQ. The V end was cut by 4 bases, the J end by 3 bases, with 9 bases between. The CDR3 runs to 13 residues. For the CDR3, the DNA is TGCGCCAGCAGCCCGGTCGTAACAGATACGCAGTATTTT. Translated, it gives CASSPVVTDTQYF.

This clone occurred once. The chain carries TRBV15 and TRBJ1-4; D unclear. The germline V and J ends were trimmed by 1 base and 0 bases, with 9 bases remaining between them. The CDR3 contains 16 residues. The V gene's germline CDR1 is LNHNV and CDR2 YYDKDF (reference sequence). The chain's CDR3 is CATSRVRHATNEKLFF. DNA for the CDR3: TGTGCCACCAGCAGAGTCCGGCATGCAACTAATGAAAAACTGTTTTTT.

The gene calls are TRBV18 and TRBJ2-1; D is possibly TRBD2 (6 bases). Trimming shortened V by 5 bases and J by 13 bases, and 24 bases separated the two germline ends. Germline V CDR1 and CDR2: KGHSH, LQKENI. The CDR3 runs to 15 residues. CDR3 protein: CASSVRELRAYGQFF. The CDR3 DNA follows: TGTGCCAGCTCAGTTCGGGAGCTCCGAGCCTATGGACAGTTCTTC.

The chain recombines TRBV19 with TRBJ2-3; D gene ambiguous. This CDR3 contains 12 residues. Germline V gene sequence: CDR1 LNHDA, CDR2 SQIVND (reference sequence). Deletions cut 4 bases from V and 4 bases from J, with 6 bases between. The CDR3 DNA sequence: TGTGCCAGTAGTAGTATAGCAGATACGCAGTATTTT. This sequence encodes CASSSIADTQYF.

The chain joins TRBV19 to TRBJ2-7, with a tentative D call TRBD2 (5 bases). The CDR3 totals 14 residues. Germline loops: CDR1 LNHDA, CDR2 SQIVND (reference sequence). Between the trimmed V and J ends, which lost 5 bases and 4 bases, there was a span of 15 bases. CDR3 residues: CASSSGFGRYEQYF. Written as DNA, the CDR3 is TGTGCCAGTAGTTCGGGGTTTGGTAGGTACGAGCAGTACTTC.

This clone appeared a single time. The rearrangement joins TRBV5-1 to TRBJ2-7; 8 nucleotides align to TRBD1. The CDR3 runs 14 residues. Looked up from germline, CDR1 is SGHRS and CDR2 is YFSETQ. With V trimmed by 4 bases and J by 3 bases, 6 bases remained unmatched. The CDR3 DNA sequence: TGCGCCAGCAGCCCCCGACAGGGGATCTACGAGCAGTACTTC. Protein: CASSPRQGIYEQYF.